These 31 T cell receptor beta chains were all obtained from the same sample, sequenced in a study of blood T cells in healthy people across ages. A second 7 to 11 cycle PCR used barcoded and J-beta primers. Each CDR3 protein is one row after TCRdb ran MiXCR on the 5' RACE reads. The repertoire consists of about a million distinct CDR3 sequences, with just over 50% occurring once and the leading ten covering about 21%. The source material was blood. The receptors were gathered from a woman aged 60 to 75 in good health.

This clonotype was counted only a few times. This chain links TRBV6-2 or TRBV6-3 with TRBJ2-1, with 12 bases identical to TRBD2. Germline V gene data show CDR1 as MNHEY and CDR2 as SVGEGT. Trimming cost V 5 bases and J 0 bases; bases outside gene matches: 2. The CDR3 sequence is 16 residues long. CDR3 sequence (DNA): TGTGCCAGCAGTCTAGCGGGAGGGGGCTCCTACAATGAGCAGTTCTTC. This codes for CASSLAGGGSYNEQFF.

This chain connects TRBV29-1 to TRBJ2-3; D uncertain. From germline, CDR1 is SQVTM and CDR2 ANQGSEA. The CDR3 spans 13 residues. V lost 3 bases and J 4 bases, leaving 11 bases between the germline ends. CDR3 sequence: CSVEAVGPDTQYF. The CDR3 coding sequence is TGCAGCGTTGAGGCGGTGGGCCCAGATACGCAGTATTTT.

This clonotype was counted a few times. Written as DNA, the CDR3 is TGTGCCAGCAGTTTATCGGGACAGGCCACAGATACGCAGTATTTT. Residues: CASSLSGQATDTQYF. The chain has TRBV27 and TRBJ2-3; TRBD1 matches 8 bases. Germline V gives CDR1 MNHEY, CDR2 SMNVEV (reference sequence). The CDR3 has 15 amino acids. The V and J ends lost 0 bases and 2 bases, in that order; junction bases with no gene match: 1.

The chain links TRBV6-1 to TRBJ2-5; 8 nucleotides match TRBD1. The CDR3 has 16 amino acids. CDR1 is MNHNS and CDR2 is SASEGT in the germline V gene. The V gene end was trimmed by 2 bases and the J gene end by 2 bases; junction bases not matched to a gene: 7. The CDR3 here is CASSETGGLLQETQYF. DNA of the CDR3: TGTGCCAGCAGTGAAACAGGGGGATTATTACAAGAGACCCAGTACTTC.

The CDR3 coding sequence is TGCGCCAGCAGTGTCGAGAGGGGCGGAAGCAATGAGCAGTTCTTC. The encoded protein is CASSVERGGSNEQFF. The chain is built from TRBV10-1 and TRBJ2-1; D possibly uses TRBD1 or TRBD2 (5 bases each). Trimming pared 4 bases from V and 6 bases from J, leaving 16 bases between. This CDR3 contains 15 residues. Germline V gene data show CDR1 as WNHNN and CDR2 as SYGVQD (reference sequence).

CDR3 region: CASSKTGTHIQYF. In DNA form, the CDR3 reads TGTGCCAGCAGCAAGACAGGGACTCACATTCAGTACTTC. This chain connects TRBV6-5 to TRBJ2-4, with a weak D call TRBD1 (7 bases). The CDR3 is made up of 13 amino acids. Deletions cut 6 bases from V and 8 bases from J, with 14 bases between. Germline-derived CDR1 and CDR2 are MNHEY and SVGAGI.

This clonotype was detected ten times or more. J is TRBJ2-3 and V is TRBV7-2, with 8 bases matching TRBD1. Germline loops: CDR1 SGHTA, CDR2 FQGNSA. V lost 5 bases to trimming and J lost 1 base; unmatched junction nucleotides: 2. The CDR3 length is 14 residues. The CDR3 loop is CASSPRGRTDTQYF. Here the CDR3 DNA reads TGTGCCAGCAGCCCCAGGGGGCGCACAGATACGCAGTATTTT.

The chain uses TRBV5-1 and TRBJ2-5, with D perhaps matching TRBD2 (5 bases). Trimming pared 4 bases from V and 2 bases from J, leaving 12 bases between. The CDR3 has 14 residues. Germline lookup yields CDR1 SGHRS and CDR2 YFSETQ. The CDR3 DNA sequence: TGCGCCAGCAGCATTGAGGGTCGGCAAGAGACCCAGTACTTC. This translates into CASSIEGRQETQYF.

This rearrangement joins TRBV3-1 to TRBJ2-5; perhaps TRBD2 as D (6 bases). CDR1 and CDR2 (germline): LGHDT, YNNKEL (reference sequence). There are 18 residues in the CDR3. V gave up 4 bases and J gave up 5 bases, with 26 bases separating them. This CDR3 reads CASSPVGGLNTVEETQYF. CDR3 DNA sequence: TGTGCCAGCAGCCCCGTGGGGGGACTCAATACCGTAGAGGAGACCCAGTACTTC.

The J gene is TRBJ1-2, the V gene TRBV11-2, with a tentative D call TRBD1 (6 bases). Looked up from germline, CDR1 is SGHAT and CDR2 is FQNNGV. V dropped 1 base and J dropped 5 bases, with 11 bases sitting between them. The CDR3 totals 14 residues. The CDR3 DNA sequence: TGTGCCAGCAGCTTAGTTGGGGGCGTTTATGGCTACACCTTC. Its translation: CASSLVGGVYGYTF.

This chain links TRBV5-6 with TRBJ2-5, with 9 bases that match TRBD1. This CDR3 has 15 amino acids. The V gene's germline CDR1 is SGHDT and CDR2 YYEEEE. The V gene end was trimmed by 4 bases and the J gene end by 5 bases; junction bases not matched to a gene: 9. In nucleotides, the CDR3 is TGTGCCAGCAGCCAACTACAGGGGGCTTGGGAGACCCAGTACTTC. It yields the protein CASSQLQGAWETQYF.

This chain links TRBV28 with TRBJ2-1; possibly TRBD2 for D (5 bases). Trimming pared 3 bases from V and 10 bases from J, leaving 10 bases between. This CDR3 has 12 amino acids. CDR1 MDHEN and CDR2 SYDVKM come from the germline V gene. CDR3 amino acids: CASSFPPGEQFF. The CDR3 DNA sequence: TGTGCCAGCAGTTTTCCCCCGGGGGAGCAGTTCTTC. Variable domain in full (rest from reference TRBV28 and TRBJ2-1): DVKVTQSSRYLVKRTGEKVFLECVQDMDHENMFWYRQDPGLGLRLIYFSYDVKMKEKGDIPEGYSVSREKKERFSLILESASTNQTSMYLCASSFPPGEQFFGPGTRLTVL.

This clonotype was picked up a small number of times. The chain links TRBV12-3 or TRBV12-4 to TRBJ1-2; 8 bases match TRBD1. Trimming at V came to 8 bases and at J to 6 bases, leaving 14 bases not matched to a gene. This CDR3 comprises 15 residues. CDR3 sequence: CASGFPDRVQNGYTF. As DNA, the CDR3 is TGTGCCAGCGGGTTCCCGGACAGGGTACAGAATGGCTACACCTTC.

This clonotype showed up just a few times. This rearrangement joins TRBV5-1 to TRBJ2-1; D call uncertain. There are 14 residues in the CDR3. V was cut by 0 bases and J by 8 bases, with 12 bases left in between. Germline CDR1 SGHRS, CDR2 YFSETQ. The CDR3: CASSLGAGDDEQFF. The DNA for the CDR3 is TGCGCCAGCAGCTTGGGTGCAGGAGACGATGAGCAGTTCTTC. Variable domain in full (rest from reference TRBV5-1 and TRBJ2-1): KAGVTQTPRYLIKTRGQQVTLSCSPISGHRSVSWYQQTPGQGLQFLFEYFSETQRNKGNFPGRFSGRQFSNSRSEMNVSTLELGDSALYLCASSLGAGDDEQFFGPGTRLTVL.

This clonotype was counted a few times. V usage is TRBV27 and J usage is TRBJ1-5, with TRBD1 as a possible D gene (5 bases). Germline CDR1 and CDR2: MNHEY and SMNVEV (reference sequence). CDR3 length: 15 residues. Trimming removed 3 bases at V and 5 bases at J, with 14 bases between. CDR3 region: CASSFTGRGHQPQHF. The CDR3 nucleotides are TGTGCCAGCAGTTTTACGGGTAGGGGCCATCAGCCCCAGCATTTT.

In DNA form, the CDR3 reads TGCAGCGTCAGGGGACAGTCAATCTCCTACAATGAGCAGTTCTTC. It yields the protein CSVRGQSISYNEQFF. The rearrangement links TRBV29-1 to TRBJ2-1; TRBD1 aligns across 7 bases. Trimming at V came to 6 bases and at J to 0 bases, leaving 8 bases not matched to a gene. Germline loops: CDR1 SQVTM, CDR2 ANQGSEA. CDR3 length: 15 residues.

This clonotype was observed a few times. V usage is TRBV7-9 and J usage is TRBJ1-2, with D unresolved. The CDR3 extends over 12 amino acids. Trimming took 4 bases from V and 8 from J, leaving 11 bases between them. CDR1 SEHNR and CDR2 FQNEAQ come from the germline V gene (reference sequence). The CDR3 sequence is CASSSILGGYTF. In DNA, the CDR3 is TGTGCCAGCAGCTCCATTCTAGGAGGCTACACCTTC.

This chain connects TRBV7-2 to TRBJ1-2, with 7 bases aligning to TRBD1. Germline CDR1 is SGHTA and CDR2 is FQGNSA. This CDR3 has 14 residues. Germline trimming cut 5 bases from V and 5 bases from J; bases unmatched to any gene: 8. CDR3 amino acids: CASSQGVQSYGYTF. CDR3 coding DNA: TGTGCCAGCAGCCAGGGGGTGCAATCATATGGCTACACCTTC.

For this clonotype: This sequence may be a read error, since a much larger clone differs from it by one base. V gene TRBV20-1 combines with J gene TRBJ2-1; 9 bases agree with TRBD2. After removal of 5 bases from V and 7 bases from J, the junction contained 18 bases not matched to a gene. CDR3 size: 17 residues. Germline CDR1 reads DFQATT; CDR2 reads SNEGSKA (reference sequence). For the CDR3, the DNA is TGCAGTGCTGACCTAGGCTTAGCGGGAGAGAAAGGAAATGAGCAGTTCTTC. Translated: CSADLGLAGEKGNEQFF.

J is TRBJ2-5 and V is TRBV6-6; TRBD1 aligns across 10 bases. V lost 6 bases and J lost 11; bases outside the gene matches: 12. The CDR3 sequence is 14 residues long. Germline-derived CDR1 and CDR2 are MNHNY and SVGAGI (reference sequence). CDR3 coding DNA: TGTGCCAGCAGCCGACGACAGGGGGCGGGGGAGCAGTACTTC. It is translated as CASSRRQGAGEQYF.

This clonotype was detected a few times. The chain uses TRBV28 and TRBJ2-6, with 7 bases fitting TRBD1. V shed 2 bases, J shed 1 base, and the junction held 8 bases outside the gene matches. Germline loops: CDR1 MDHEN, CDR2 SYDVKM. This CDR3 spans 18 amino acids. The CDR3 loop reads CASSLIGTVGSGANVLTF. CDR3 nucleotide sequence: TGTGCCAGCAGTTTAATTGGGACAGTGGGTTCTGGGGCCAACGTCCTGACTTTC.

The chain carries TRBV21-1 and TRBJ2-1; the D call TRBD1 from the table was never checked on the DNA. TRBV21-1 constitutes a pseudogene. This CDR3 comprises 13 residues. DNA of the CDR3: TGTGCCAGCATCAGGGGGACACTCAATGAGCAGTTCTTC. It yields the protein CASIRGTLNEQFF.

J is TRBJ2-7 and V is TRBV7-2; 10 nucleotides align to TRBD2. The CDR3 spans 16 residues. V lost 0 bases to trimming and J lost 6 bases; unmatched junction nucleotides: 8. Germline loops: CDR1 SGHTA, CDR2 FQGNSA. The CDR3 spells CASSLALSGRAGEQYF. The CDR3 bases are TGTGCCAGCAGCTTAGCCCTCAGCGGGAGGGCCGGCGAGCAGTACTTC.

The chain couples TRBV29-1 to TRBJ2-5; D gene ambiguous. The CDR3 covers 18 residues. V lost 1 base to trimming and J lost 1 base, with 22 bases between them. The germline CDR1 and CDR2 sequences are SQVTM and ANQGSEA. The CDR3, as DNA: TGCAGCGTTGAAGGATGCGGTCTGCCTAGATTAGTCCAAGAGACCCAGTACTTC. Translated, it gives CSVEGCGLPRLVQETQYF.

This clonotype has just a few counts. CDR3 DNA: TGTGCCAGCAGCCAGGGACTAGCGGGAGTCGAGCAGTACTTC. Translated, it gives CASSQGLAGVEQYF. The chain combines TRBV13 with TRBJ2-7; 14 positions match TRBD2. Trimming at V came to 5 bases and at J to 6 bases, leaving 3 bases not matched to a gene. The CDR3 loop spans 14 amino acids. The germline gives CDR1 PRHDT, CDR2 FYEKMQ (reference sequence).

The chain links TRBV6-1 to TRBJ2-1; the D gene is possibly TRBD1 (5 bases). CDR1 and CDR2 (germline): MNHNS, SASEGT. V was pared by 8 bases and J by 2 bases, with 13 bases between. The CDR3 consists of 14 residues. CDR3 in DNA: TGTGCCAGCCAAGGGGCAGGGCCCTACAATGAGCAGTTCTTC. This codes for CASQGAGPYNEQFF.

The DNA for the CDR3 is TGCAGCGAATTATCCTCCCATGGGAGCGGGAAGGGATACGAGCAGTACTTC. This translates into CSELSSHGSGKGYEQYF. V gene TRBV20-1 combines with J gene TRBJ2-4; 7 nucleotides match TRBD2. The tail of the sequence fits TRBJ2-7 better, so the J call may be wrong. Germline V lookup: CDR1 DFQATT, CDR2 SNEGSKA (reference sequence). This CDR3 region has 17 residues.

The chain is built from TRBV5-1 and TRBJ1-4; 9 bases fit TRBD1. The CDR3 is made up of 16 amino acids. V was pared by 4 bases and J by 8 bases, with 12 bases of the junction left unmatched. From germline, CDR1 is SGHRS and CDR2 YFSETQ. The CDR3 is CASSEGTGPRGEKLFF. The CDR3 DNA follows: TGCGCCAGCAGCGAAGGGACAGGGCCTAGGGGGGAAAAACTGTTTTTT. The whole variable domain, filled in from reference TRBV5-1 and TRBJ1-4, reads KAGVTQTPRYLIKTRGQQVTLSCSPISGHRSVSWYQQTPGQGLQFLFEYFSETQRNKGNFPGRFSGRQFSNSRSEMNVSTLELGDSALYLCASSEGTGPRGEKLFFGSGTQLSVL.

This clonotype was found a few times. The CDR3 sequence is CASSSRGANVLTF. CDR3 nucleotide sequence: TGTGCCAGCAGCTCGCGTGGGGCCAACGTCCTGACTTTC. The chain recombines TRBV7-2 with TRBJ2-6; no clear D. Germline-derived CDR1 and CDR2 are SGHTA and FQGNSA. The CDR3 length is 13 residues. V was trimmed by 4 bases and J by 3 bases, leaving 4 bases between them.

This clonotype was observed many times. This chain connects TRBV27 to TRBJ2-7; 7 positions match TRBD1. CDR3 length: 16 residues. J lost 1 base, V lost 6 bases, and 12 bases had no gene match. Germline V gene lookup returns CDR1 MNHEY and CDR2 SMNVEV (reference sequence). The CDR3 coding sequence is TGTGCCAGCAGAGATCTAAGACAGGGTCTTTCCTACGAGCAGTACTTC. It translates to CASRDLRQGLSYEQYF.

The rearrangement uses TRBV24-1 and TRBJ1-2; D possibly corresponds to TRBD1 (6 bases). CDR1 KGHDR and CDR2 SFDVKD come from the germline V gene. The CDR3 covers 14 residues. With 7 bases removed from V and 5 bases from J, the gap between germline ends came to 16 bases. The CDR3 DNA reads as TGTGCCACCAGCGAGGACAGTTCCCTTTATGGCTACACCTTC. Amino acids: CATSEDSSLYGYTF.